Each of the 29 T cell receptor beta chains below was sequenced from the same sample in a study of T cell repertoires in cytomegalovirus infection. No antigen is known for these receptors. MiXCR, applied by TCRdb to the reads, yields one record per CDR3 protein. The sample holds 900,000 to 950,000 distinct CDR3 sequences, approximately 32% seen once. Material: cultured CD8+ T cells from PBMCs, obtained from culture after CMV antigen stimulation. These receptors came from a human donor in good health (CMV status not recorded). Some clones in this sample may be carry-over from other donors' samples.

This rearrangement joins TRBV5-4 to TRBJ1-2, with a weak D call TRBD1 (6 bases). The germline gives CDR1 SGHNT, CDR2 YYREEE (reference sequence). The CDR3 contains 16 residues. V was clipped by 0 bases and J by 1 base, with 13 bases between them. CDR3 sequence reads: CASSLGPGALNYGYTF. The CDR3 nucleotides read TGTGCCAGCAGCTTGGGTCCAGGGGCCCTTAACTATGGCTACACCTTC. The full variable domain, in which reference TRBV5-4 and TRBJ1-2 provide the parts outside the CDR3, is ETGVTQSPTHLIKTRGQQVTLRCSSQSGHNTVSWYQQALGQGPQFIFQYYREEENGRGNFPPRFSGLQFPNYSSELNVNALELDDSALYLCASSLGPGALNYGYTFGSGTRLTVV.

The sample holds a few counts of this clonotype. The rearrangement joins TRBV4-2 to TRBJ2-5, with D possibly matching TRBD2 (5 bases). Between the trimmed V and J ends, which lost 5 bases and 1 base, there was a span of 26 bases. There are 19 residues in the CDR3. Germline CDR1 and CDR2: LGHNA and YNFKEQ. The CDR3 loop reads CASSSSKTHSKRTQETQYF. The DNA for the CDR3 is TGTGCCAGCAGCTCATCCAAAACCCATTCCAAGCGGACCCAAGAGACCCAGTACTTC.

The chain combines TRBV4-3 with TRBJ2-1; 8 positions match TRBD2. Germline V CDR1 and CDR2: LGHNA, YSLEER. Losses at the gene ends were 1 base for V and 8 bases for J; bases not matched to a gene: 7. The CDR3 covers 15 residues. CDR3 nucleotide sequence: TGCGCCAGCAGCCAAGGCACTAGCGGAGGCGATGAGCAGTTCTTC. It yields the protein CASSQGTSGGDEQFF.

This chain uses TRBV5-1 with TRBJ2-1, with 11 bases fitting TRBD2. Germline V gene sequence: CDR1 SGHRS, CDR2 YFSETQ. The V and J ends lost 0 bases and 9 bases, in that order; junction bases with no gene match: 8. The CDR3 has 16 amino acids. CDR3 coding DNA: TGCGCCAGCAGCTTGGCTACTAGCGGGGGACCCGGTGAGCAGTTCTTC. As protein: CASSLATSGGPGEQFF.

Many counts were recorded for this clonotype. V and J are TRBV12-3 or TRBV12-4 and TRBJ2-2; D remains unclear. Trimming removed 6 bases at V and 1 base at J, with 9 bases between. This CDR3 has 14 residues. The CDR3 DNA sequence: TGTGCCAGCAGCTTAAGTGAGAACACCGGGGAGCTGTTTTTT. Its protein product is CASSLSENTGELFF.

V and J are TRBV12-3 or TRBV12-4 and TRBJ1-1; perhaps TRBD1 as D (5 bases). Between the trimmed V and J ends, which lost 4 bases and 0 bases, there was a span of 12 bases. The CDR3 sequence is 15 residues long. The CDR3 DNA sequence: TGTGCCAGCAGTTGGGGGGAGGTCCTGAACACTGAAGCTTTCTTT. The encoded protein is CASSWGEVLNTEAFF.

This rearrangement joins TRBV6-8 to TRBJ2-5; no clear D. V lost 6 bases, J lost 0 bases, and 17 bases lay in between. The CDR3 has 16 amino acids. The germline CDR1 and CDR2 sequences are MNHGY and SAAAGT. CDR3 in amino acids: CASSPLVEFYQETQYF. The CDR3 DNA follows: TGTGCCAGCAGCCCCCTCGTGGAGTTCTACCAAGAGACCCAGTACTTC.

The chain has TRBV27 and TRBJ2-7; TRBD1 matches at 7 bases. Trimming cost V 3 bases and J 5 bases; bases outside gene matches: 13. CDR3 length: 16 residues. Germline V lookup: CDR1 MNHEY, CDR2 SMNVEV (reference sequence). This CDR3 is CASSFLGVTGNNEQYF. The DNA for the CDR3 is TGTGCCAGCAGTTTCCTGGGTGTGACAGGGAACAACGAGCAGTACTTC.

The J gene is TRBJ1-3, the V gene TRBV4-1; D may be TRBD1 (5 bases). In germline, CDR1 is MGHRA, CDR2 YSYEKL. CDR3 length: 15 residues. With 4 bases removed from V and 4 bases from J, the gap between germline ends came to 14 bases. In DNA form, the CDR3 reads TGCGCCAGCAGCCGAAGGGGCGGGCCGGGAAACACCATATATTTT. Encoded protein: CASSRRGGPGNTIYF.

The V gene is TRBV20-1, the J gene TRBJ2-7; the match to TRBD1 covers 8 bases. The V gene end was trimmed by 0 bases and the J gene end by 3 bases; junction bases not matched to a gene: 7. In germline, CDR1 is DFQATT, CDR2 SNEGSKA (reference sequence). The CDR3 consists of 15 residues. The CDR3 coding sequence is TGCAGTGCTAGAGATCCCGACAGGGGTCACTACGAGCAGTACTTC. Its protein is CSARDPDRGHYEQYF.

This clonotype was observed a single time. The chain combines TRBV10-2 with TRBJ1-5; 7 bases map to TRBD1. Looked up from germline, CDR1 is WSHSY and CDR2 is SAAADI. Germline trimming cut 8 bases from V and 0 bases from J; bases unmatched to any gene: 1. CDR3 size: 13 residues. The CDR3 DNA reads TGCGCCAGCGACAGGGTTAGCAATCAGCCCCAGCATTTT. It codes for CASDRVSNQPQHF.

CDR3 nucleotide sequence: TGTGCCAGCACCCTCAGGGACGGTGATTCACCCCTCCACTTT. Its protein is CASTLRDGDSPLHF. V gene TRBV7-2 combines with J gene TRBJ1-6; weak D call: TRBD1 (5 bases). Trimming pared 7 bases from V and 8 bases from J, leaving 15 bases between. CDR1 is SGHTA and CDR2 is FQGNSA in the germline V gene. The CDR3 has 14 amino acids.

The chain has TRBV27 and TRBJ2-2, with 8 bases matching TRBD2. The V segment lost 5 bases and the J segment 5 bases; nucleotides outside the gene matches: 7. Germline values: CDR1 MNHEY, CDR2 SMNVEV (reference sequence). The CDR3 runs to 15 residues. CDR3 sequence (DNA): TGTGCCAGCAGTGGCCTCGGGGGGGCTACCGGGGAGCTGTTTTTT. This translates into CASSGLGGATGELFF.

The V and J genes are TRBV10-2 and TRBJ1-5; the match to TRBD1 covers 8 bases. After removal of 1 base from V and 6 bases from J, the junction contained 8 bases not matched to a gene. CDR1 is WSHSY and CDR2 is SAAADI in the germline V gene. The CDR3 runs to 16 residues. CDR3 bases: TGCGCCAGCAGTGAGTACCGGACAGGGCCAGGTCAGCCCCAGCATTTT. This encodes CASSEYRTGPGQPQHF.

The chain is built from TRBV29-1 and TRBJ2-1; D is tentatively TRBD1 or TRBD2 (6 bases each). Trimming removed 6 bases at V and 4 bases at J, with 19 bases between. Germline V gene data show CDR1 as SQVTM and CDR2 as ANQGSEA. The CDR3 runs 15 residues. The CDR3 here is CSVDRSGGGYNEQFF. The CDR3 DNA is TGCAGCGTCGACCGCTCCGGGGGCGGGTACAATGAGCAGTTCTTC.

This clonotype was seen a handful of times. The chain is built from TRBV27 and TRBJ1-2, with D perhaps TRBD1 (6 bases). V lost 8 bases to trimming and J lost 4 bases, with 17 bases between them. From germline, CDR1 is MNHEY and CDR2 SMNVEV (reference sequence). The CDR3 sequence is 14 residues long. CDR3 in amino acids: CASRGAQVGYGYTF. The CDR3 DNA reads as TGTGCCAGCCGGGGGGCACAGGTCGGCTATGGCTACACCTTC.

This clonotype was seen a handful of times. The CDR3 DNA follows: TGTGCCAGCAGTTCCTTACTCCCCGGGGCTCGGTACGGGGAGCTGTTTTTT. Translation: CASSSLLPGARYGELFF. The rearrangement joins TRBV12-3 or TRBV12-4 to TRBJ2-2; D tentatively fits TRBD1 or TRBD2 (5 bases each). The CDR3 is 17 amino acids. V was clipped by 4 bases and J by 7 bases, with 22 bases between them.

This clonotype was observed at least ten times. The V gene is TRBV12-3 or TRBV12-4, the J gene TRBJ1-6, with D hard to call. The CDR3 length is 14 residues. V lost 8 bases and J 7 bases, leaving 15 bases between the germline ends. The CDR3 is CASLLEGINSPLHF. CDR3 in DNA: TGTGCCAGCCTCTTGGAGGGAATAAATTCACCCCTCCACTTT.

V gene TRBV13 combines with J gene TRBJ2-1; the D is unclear. V was trimmed by 5 bases and J by 8 bases, leaving 16 bases between them. This CDR3 spans 14 amino acids. CDR1 is PRHDT and CDR2 is FYEKMQ in the germline V gene (reference sequence). The CDR3 sequence is CASSEFPSRDEQFF. The DNA for the CDR3 is TGTGCCAGCAGCGAATTCCCGTCCCGCGATGAGCAGTTCTTC.

This clonotype was seen just once. The chain joins TRBV9 to TRBJ2-2, with D maybe TRBD1 (5 bases). V was shortened by 4 bases and J by 0 bases, with 13 bases between the two germline ends. The CDR3 is 16 residues long. Germline loops: CDR1 SGDLS, CDR2 YYNGEE. In DNA, the CDR3 is TGTGCCAGCAGCCCTGTACAGGCGTCGAACACCGGGGAGCTGTTTTTT. It translates to CASSPVQASNTGELFF. Drawing the rest from reference TRBV9 and TRBJ2-2, the complete variable domain is DSGVTQTPKHLITATGQRVTLRCSPRSGDLSVYWYQQSLDQGLQFLIQYYNGEERAKGNILERFSAQQFPDLHSELNLSSLELGDSALYFCASSPVQASNTGELFFGEGSRLTVL.

Here the CDR3 reads CAISDIPSEQYF. CDR3 nucleotide sequence: TGTGCCATCAGCGATATCCCTAGCGAGCAGTACTTC. The chain combines TRBV10-3 with TRBJ2-7; no definite D call. The CDR3 is 12 residues long. The germline V gene has CDR1 ENHRY and CDR2 SYGVKD. Trimming took 6 bases from V and 6 from J, leaving 12 bases between them.

The V call is TRBV27, the J call TRBJ1-1; no definite D call. CDR3 length: 11 amino acids. V lost 6 bases and J lost 8, with 10 bases in between. Germline loops: CDR1 MNHEY, CDR2 SMNVEV (reference sequence). CDR3 DNA: TGTGCCAGCAGCTCGGGGTGGGAAGCTTTCTTT. It is translated as CASSSGWEAFF.

This clonotype appeared a single time. The V call is TRBV7-6, the J call TRBJ1-2; perhaps TRBD1 as D (5 bases). CDR1 SGHVS and CDR2 FNYEAQ come from the germline V gene. The CDR3 sequence is 15 residues long. The germline V and J ends were trimmed by 5 bases and 1 base, with 14 bases remaining between them. The CDR3 DNA sequence: TGTGCCAGCAGCCCCCGGGACGCTCTTAACTATGGCTACACCTTC. This translates into CASSPRDALNYGYTF.

A remark on this clonotype: The junction differs from germline at one of its ends, possibly a read error. This chain links TRBV5-6 with TRBJ1-1; D not resolved. Germline-derived CDR1 and CDR2 are SGHDT and YYEEEE. The CDR3 has 13 amino acids. The CDR3 DNA sequence: TGTGCCAACAGCTTGGGGTCCTCTACTGAAGCTTTCTTT. Translated, it gives CANSLGSSTEAFF.

The chain recombines TRBV7-9 with TRBJ1-2, with 10 bases aligning to TRBD1. The CDR3 covers 14 residues. With V trimmed by 5 bases and J by 5 bases, 5 bases remained unmatched. CDR1 and CDR2 (germline): SEHNR, FQNEAQ (reference sequence). The CDR3 sequence is CASSGTGVQYGYTF. In DNA, the CDR3 is TGTGCCAGCAGCGGGACAGGGGTTCAATATGGCTACACCTTC.

J is TRBJ2-3 and V is TRBV7-9, with D unresolved. This CDR3 spans 15 amino acids. V lost 5 bases and J 2 bases, leaving 14 bases between the germline ends. Germline V CDR1 and CDR2: SEHNR, FQNEAQ (reference sequence). For the CDR3, the DNA is TGTGCCAGCAGCGGCACGACCATACACACAGATACGCAGTATTTT. It specifies CASSGTTIHTDTQYF.

Only a few counts were recorded for this clonotype. This chain uses TRBV6-1 with TRBJ2-7; D unclear. Trimming left V 2 bases short and J 2 bases short, with 13 bases between. The CDR3 contains 15 residues. Germline V gives CDR1 MNHNS, CDR2 SASEGT. As DNA, the CDR3 is TGTGCCAGCAGTGAATACGGGTGGGGTACCTACGAGCAGTACGTC. This codes for CASSEYGWGTYEQYV.

The chain is built from TRBV6-2 or TRBV6-3 and TRBJ1-5; 9 nucleotides match TRBD1. The CDR3 is made up of 19 amino acids. Looked up from germline, CDR1 is MNHEY and CDR2 is SVGEGT. V lost 5 bases and J lost 0; bases outside the gene matches: 14. The CDR3 bases are TGTGCCAGCAGTCAACCCGGGACAGGGTTCTTATATAGCAATCAGCCCCAGCATTTT. Protein sequence: CASSQPGTGFLYSNQPQHF.

The genes are TRBV7-9 and TRBJ2-1; a possible D gene is TRBD2 (6 bases). Deletions cut 3 bases from V and 0 bases from J, with 21 bases between. The length of the CDR3 is 19 residues. Looked up from germline, CDR1 is SEHNR and CDR2 is FQNEAQ (reference sequence). CDR3 in amino acids: CASSLAQSYRGSSYNEQFF. CDR3 coding DNA: TGTGCCAGCAGCTTGGCCCAATCCTATCGGGGGAGCTCCTACAATGAGCAGTTCTTC.